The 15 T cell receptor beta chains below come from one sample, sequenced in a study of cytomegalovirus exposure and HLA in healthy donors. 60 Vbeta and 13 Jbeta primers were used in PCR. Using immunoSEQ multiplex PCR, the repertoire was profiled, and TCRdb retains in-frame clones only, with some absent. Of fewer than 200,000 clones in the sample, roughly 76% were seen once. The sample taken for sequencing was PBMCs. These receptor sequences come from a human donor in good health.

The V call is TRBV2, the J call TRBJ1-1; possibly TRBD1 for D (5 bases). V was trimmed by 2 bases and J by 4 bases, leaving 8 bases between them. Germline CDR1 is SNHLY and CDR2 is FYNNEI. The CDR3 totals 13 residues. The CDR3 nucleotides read TGTGCCAGCAGTGAACGGGGGACCACTGAAGCTTTCTTT. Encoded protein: CASSERGTTEAFF.

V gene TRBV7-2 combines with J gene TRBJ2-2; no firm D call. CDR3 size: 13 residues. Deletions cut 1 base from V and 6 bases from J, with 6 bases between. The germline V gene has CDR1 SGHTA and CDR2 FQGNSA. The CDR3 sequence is CASSLGSAGELFF. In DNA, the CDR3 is TGTGCCAGCAGCTTAGGTAGTGCCGGGGAGCTGTTTTTT.

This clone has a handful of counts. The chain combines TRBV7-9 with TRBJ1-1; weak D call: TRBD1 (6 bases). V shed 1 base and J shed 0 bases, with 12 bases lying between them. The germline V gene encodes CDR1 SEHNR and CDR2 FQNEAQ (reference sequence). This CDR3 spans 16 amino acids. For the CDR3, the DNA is TGTGCCAGCAGCTTAGGTACAGGGTTGGTGAACACTGAAGCTTTCTTT. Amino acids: CASSLGTGLVNTEAFF.

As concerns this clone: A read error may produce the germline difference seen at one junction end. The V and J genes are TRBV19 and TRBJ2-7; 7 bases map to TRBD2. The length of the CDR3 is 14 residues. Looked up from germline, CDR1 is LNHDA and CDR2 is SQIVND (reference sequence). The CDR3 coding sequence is TGTGCCAGTAGTCCCGAGACTAGCTCCGACGAGCAGTACTTC. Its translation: CASSPETSSDEQYF.

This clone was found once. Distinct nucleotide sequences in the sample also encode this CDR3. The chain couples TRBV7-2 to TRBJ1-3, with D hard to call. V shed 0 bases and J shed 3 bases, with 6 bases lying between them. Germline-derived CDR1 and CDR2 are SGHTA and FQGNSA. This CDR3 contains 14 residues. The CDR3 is CASSLAGVGNTIYF. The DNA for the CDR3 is TGTGCCAGCAGCTTAGCCGGGGTTGGAAACACCATATATTTT.

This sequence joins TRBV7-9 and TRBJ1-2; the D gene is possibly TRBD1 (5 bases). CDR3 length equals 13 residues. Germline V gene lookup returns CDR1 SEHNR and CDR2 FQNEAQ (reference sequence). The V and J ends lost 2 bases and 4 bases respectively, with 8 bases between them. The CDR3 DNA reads TGTGCCAGCAGCTTATCGGGGGTCTATGGCTACACCTTC. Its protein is CASSLSGVYGYTF.

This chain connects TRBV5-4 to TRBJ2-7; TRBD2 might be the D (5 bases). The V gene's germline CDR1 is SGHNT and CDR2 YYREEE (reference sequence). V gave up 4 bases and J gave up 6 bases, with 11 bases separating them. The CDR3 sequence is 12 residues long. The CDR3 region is CASSQPAGEQYF. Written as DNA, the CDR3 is TGTGCCAGCAGCCAACCGGCGGGCGAGCAGTACTTC. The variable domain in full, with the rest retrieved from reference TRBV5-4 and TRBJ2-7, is ETGVTQSPTHLIKTRGQQVTLRCSSQSGHNTVSWYQQALGQGPQFIFQYYREEENGRGNFPPRFSGLQFPNYSSELNVNALELDDSALYLCASSQPAGEQYFGPGTRLTVT.

CDR3: CASSFQAGNTDTQYF. As DNA, the CDR3 is TGTGCCAGCAGCTTCCAAGCGGGAAACACAGATACGCAGTATTTT. V usage is TRBV7-3 and J usage is TRBJ2-3; the match to TRBD2 covers 7 bases. Germline CDR1 and CDR2: SGHTA and FQGTGA. This CDR3 contains 15 residues. The ends lost 3 bases at V and 2 bases at J; junction bases unmatched: 5.

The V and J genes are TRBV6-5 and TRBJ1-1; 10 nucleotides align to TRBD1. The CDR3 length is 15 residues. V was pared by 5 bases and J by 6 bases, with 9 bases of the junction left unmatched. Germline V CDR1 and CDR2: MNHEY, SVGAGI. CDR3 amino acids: CASSAGTGVLPEAFF. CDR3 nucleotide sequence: TGTGCCAGCAGTGCCGGGACAGGGGTGTTGCCTGAAGCTTTCTTT.

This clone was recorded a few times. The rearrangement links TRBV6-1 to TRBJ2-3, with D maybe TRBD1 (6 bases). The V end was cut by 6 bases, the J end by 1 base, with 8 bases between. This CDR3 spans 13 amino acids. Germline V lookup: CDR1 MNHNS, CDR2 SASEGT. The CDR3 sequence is CASRQGGTDTQYF. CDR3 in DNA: TGTGCCAGCAGACAGGGAGGCACAGATACGCAGTATTTT.

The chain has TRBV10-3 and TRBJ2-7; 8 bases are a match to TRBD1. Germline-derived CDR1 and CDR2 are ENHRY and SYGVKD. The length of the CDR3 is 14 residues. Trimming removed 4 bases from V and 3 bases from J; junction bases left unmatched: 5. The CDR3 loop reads CAISGHRGDYEQYF. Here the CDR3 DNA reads TGTGCCATCAGTGGCCACAGGGGGGACTACGAGCAGTACTTC.

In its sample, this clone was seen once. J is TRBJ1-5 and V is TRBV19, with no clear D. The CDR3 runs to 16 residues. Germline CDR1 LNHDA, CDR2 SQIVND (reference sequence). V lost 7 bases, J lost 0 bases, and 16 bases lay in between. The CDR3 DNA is TGTGCCAGTAAAAATTGGGTCGGGGATAGCAATCAGCCCCAGCATTTT. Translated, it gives CASKNWVGDSNQPQHF.

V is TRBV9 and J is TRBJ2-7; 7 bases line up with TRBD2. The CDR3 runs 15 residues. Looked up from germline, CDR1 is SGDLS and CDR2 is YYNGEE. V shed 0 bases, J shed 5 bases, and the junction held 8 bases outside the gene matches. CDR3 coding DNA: TGTGCCAGCAGCGTAGCAAGCGGGATAATCCACGAGCAGTACTTC. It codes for CASSVASGIIHEQYF.

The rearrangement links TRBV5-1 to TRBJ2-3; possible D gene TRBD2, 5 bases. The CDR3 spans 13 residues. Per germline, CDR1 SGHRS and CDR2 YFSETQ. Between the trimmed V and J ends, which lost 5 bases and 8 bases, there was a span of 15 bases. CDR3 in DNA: TGCGCCAGCAGTGCTGGGGAGCTATCTACGCAGTATTTT. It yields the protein CASSAGELSTQYF.

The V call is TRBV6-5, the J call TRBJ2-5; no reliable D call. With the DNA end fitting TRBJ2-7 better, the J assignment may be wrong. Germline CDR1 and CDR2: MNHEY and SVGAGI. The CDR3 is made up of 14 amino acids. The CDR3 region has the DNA TGTGCCAGCAGTAGAGCAGAGACTGGGTACGAGCAGTACTTC. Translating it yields CASSRAETGYEQYF.